This TCR beta chain was identified during a study of regulatory T cells in long-lasting Graves disease (dated by TCRdb to 2020 to 2022). With regard to the full study: Persistent Graves' disease was defined as antithyroid drug treatment for over 5 years with persistently positive TSH receptor autoantibodies. A total of 33 samples underwent TCR sequencing, from roughly 13 patients with persistent Graves' disease and around 20 patients with newly diagnosed Graves' disease. The study was registered as a clinical trial and conducted in China. Patients with persistent Graves' disease were compared with patients with newly diagnosed Graves' disease using TCR sequencing and RNA sequencing of peripheral blood. Persistent Graves' disease patients in the clinical cohort had taken antithyroid drugs for 9.5 to 13 years on average.

CDR1 MGHRA and CDR2 YSYEKL were looked up in the germline V gene. Including the terminal cysteine and phenylalanine, the CDR3 comprises 16 residues. Only the CDR3 region is kept as DNA, spanning 48 bases read in frame from base 1. V ends up 0 bases short and J 5 bases short, with an unmatched junction base count of 4. This specimen's time point label, interpreted: persistent/refractory GD, antithyroid drugs over 5 years with positive TRAb. For both TCR sequencing and RNA sequencing, RNA was extracted from PBMCs in TRIzol. The diagnosis of Graves' disease was made according to American Thyroid Association guidelines. Recruitment of patients was carried out at an endocrinology department in Xi'an, China. From each patient, approximately 9 milliliters of peripheral blood was collected into an EDTA anticoagulant tube. PBMCs were isolated by Ficoll Paque Plus density gradient separation without further T cell sorting. An Agilent 2100 Bioanalyzer and agarose gel were used to check RNA quality, while a NanoDrop 2000 measured RNA concentration.

Overall study outcomes, separate from this receptor: TRBV28, TRBJ1-2 and TRBJ2-5 were preferentially used in persistent disease, while TRBV20-1 and TRBJ2-1 were favored in newly diagnosed disease. A larger number of public clonotypes was shared among persistent patients (approximately 3,000) than among newly diagnosed patients (over 850). The authors acknowledged the small sample size as a limitation that may reduce accuracy. The study examined only peripheral blood because the primary lesion, thyroid tissue, could not be accessed. Compared with newly diagnosed patients, patients with persistent Graves' disease had lower TCR Shannon entropy and fewer highly expanded clones, which suggests clonal expansion. Sequencing and analysis were limited to the TCR beta chain.

On this clonotype: Its antigen is not yet known. Base qualities are missing; no much larger clone stands one base away.

Libraries were made using multiplex PCR. Sequencing instrument: Illumina HiSeq 4000. iRepertoire HTBI primers and Arm-PCR amplification of CDR3 regions were used to construct TCR beta libraries. Before sequencing, the PCR products went through gel purification. In the source study's methods: Across samples, around 58 TRBV and approximately 15 TRBJ segments were identified and used for gene usage analysis of CDR3 amino acid clonotypes. COPE and FqMerger were used to merge the filtered high-quality paired reads into contigs. BLAST was used to align contigs to the IMGT TRBV, TRBD and TRBJ reference genes, and CDR3 was defined following IMGT. Highly expanded clones were defined as clonotypes with a frequency above 0.1%. Shannon entropy served as the measure of repertoire diversity, while the Gini coefficient captured V-J evenness. A clonotype found in more than one individual was treated as public. The public reads were run again by TCRdb, first through fastp at Q25 and then through MiXCR, and only productive beta chains were kept. Under each unique CDR3 protein, matching rows form one entry showing the most common genes and DNA. The V and J calls and clone size are TCRdb's, not the authors'. Here the sample has roughly 500,000 distinct CDR3 sequences; under 25% occur a single time. The leading ten clones occupy under 15% of the sample.

The TCR originated in a female donor with Graves disease. The sample in question was peripheral blood mononuclear cells (PBMCs), obtained when the disease was refractory, from a patient treated with antithyroid drugs. The chain uses TRBV4-1 and TRBJ1-6; 7 junctional bases match TRBD1. The base sequence is TGCGCCAGCAGCCAAGAGGAGGGGGCGAATAATTCACCCCTCCACTTT. Its product reads: CASSQEEGANNSPLHF.